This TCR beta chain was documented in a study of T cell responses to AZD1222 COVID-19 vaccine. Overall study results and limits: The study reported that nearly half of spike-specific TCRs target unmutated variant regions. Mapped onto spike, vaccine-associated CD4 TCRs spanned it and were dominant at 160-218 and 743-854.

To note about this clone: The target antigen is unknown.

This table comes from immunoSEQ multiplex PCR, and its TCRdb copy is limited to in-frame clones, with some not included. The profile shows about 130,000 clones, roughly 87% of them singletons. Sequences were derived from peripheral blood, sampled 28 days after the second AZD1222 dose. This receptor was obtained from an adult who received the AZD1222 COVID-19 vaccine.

CDR3 protein: CASSQTKGVGDTQYF. The CDR3 DNA is TGTGCCAGCAGCCAAACGAAGGGAGTAGGAGATACGCAGTATTTT. The V and J genes are TRBV4-2 and TRBJ2-3, with a possible D match to TRBD2 (5 bases). Germline CDR1 is LGHNA and CDR2 is YNFKEQ. CDR3 length: 15 amino acids. Trimming removed 2 bases from V and 5 bases from J, with 14 bases in between.